The 27 T cell receptor beta chains below all came from one sample that was sequenced in a study of PD-1 blockade in classical Hodgkin lymphoma. Time point denoted: cycle 4 day 1 (C4D1), after less than 7 weeks of nivolumab. Every patient relapsed after autologous stem cell transplantation, and brentuximab vedotin exposure varied. Negative magnetic selection isolated CD4+ T cells from thawed PBMCs. TCRdb's copy holds only in-frame clones and misses some; the assay was immunoSEQ multiplex PCR. This sample has 20,000 to 25,000 clones, with 72% found just once. The specimen comprised CD4+ T cells from blood, sampled before the fourth cycle of nivolumab. These receptors all come from a human donor with classical Hodgkin lymphoma.

This chain uses TRBV5-1 with TRBJ2-1; no definite D call. CDR1 is SGHRS and CDR2 is YFSETQ in the germline V gene. V lost 0 bases to trimming and J lost 1 base, with 8 bases between them. This CDR3 contains 15 residues. This CDR3 reads CASSLERVSYNEQFF. CDR3 in DNA: TGCGCCAGCAGCTTGGAAAGGGTATCCTACAATGAGCAGTTCTTC.

The chain uses TRBV19 and TRBJ1-2, with D possibly TRBD1 on 5 matching bases. CDR3 length: 14 residues. The germline gives CDR1 LNHDA, CDR2 SQIVND (reference sequence). V gave up 4 bases and J gave up 6 bases, with 15 bases separating them. This chain's CDR3 is CASSTRGAWDGYTF. The CDR3 DNA follows: TGTGCCAGTAGTACTCGGGGCGCTTGGGATGGCTACACCTTC.

This chain uses TRBV4-1 with TRBJ2-2, with TRBD2 as a possible D gene (7 bases). The length of the CDR3 is 16 residues. Germline CDR1 reads MGHRA; CDR2 reads YSYEKL. Trimming took off 0 bases at V and 6 bases at J, with 14 bases between the two ends. The CDR3 DNA sequence: TGCGCCAGCAGCCAAGAAGGGGGGGGGCTGCCCGGGGAGCTGTTTTTT. It translates to CASSQEGGGLPGELFF.

The chain uses TRBV13 and TRBJ2-2; weak D call: TRBD2 (5 bases). Germline V lookup: CDR1 PRHDT, CDR2 FYEKMQ (reference sequence). This CDR3 is 14 amino acids long. V shed 5 bases and J shed 6 bases, with 13 bases lying between them. This CDR3 is CASSRGSEPGELFF. The CDR3 region has the DNA TGTGCCAGCAGCCGAGGGTCCGAGCCCGGGGAGCTGTTTTTT.

The V call is TRBV18, the J call TRBJ2-5; D is possibly TRBD1 (6 bases). Trimming took off 6 bases at V and 2 bases at J, with 13 bases between the two ends. The CDR3 extends over 14 amino acids. Germline V gene sequence: CDR1 KGHSH, CDR2 LQKENI. The CDR3 DNA is TGTGCCAGCTCGTCGACAGGATGGCAAGAGACCCAGTACTTC. Its translation is CASSSTGWQETQYF.

V and J are TRBV5-1 and TRBJ2-1; the D gene is possibly TRBD1 (6 bases). From germline, CDR1 is SGHRS and CDR2 YFSETQ. V was clipped by 3 bases and J by 9 bases, with 13 bases between them. There are 13 residues in the CDR3. The CDR3 bases are TGCGCCAGCAGCTGGGGCACAGGGAGTGAGCAGTTCTTC. It codes for CASSWGTGSEQFF.

This CDR3 is CASSLGPSSDQPQHF. CDR3 coding DNA: TGTGCCAGCAGCTTGGGGCCCTCGTCCGATCAGCCCCAGCATTTT. The chain joins TRBV5-4 to TRBJ1-5; D not resolved. V was clipped by 0 bases and J by 5 bases, with 12 bases between them. The CDR3 is 15 residues long. CDR1 and CDR2 from the germline V gene are SGHNT and YYREEE (reference sequence).

The gene calls are TRBV27 and TRBJ1-1, with D maybe TRBD1 (5 bases). The CDR3 consists of 18 residues. Trimming took off 4 bases at V and 4 bases at J, with 25 bases between the two ends. The germline V gene has CDR1 MNHEY and CDR2 SMNVEV (reference sequence). The DNA for the CDR3 is TGTGCCAGCAGTTCTTCCTATCAGGGATTCGGTTTGTTCACTGAAGCTTTCTTT. It encodes CASSSSYQGFGLFTEAFF.

V usage is TRBV14 and J usage is TRBJ2-7; 8 bases match TRBD1. The CDR3 has 14 amino acids. The germline V gene has CDR1 SGHDN and CDR2 FVKESK. J was trimmed by 6 bases and V by 2 bases; bases with no gene match: 6. This CDR3 is CASSQLTGAFEQYF. In DNA form, the CDR3 reads TGTGCCAGCAGCCAACTGACAGGGGCTTTCGAGCAGTACTTC.

The J gene is TRBJ2-2, the V gene TRBV18; TRBD2 might be the D (5 bases). The CDR3 contains 15 residues. Germline CDR1 is KGHSH and CDR2 is LQKENI. V dropped 2 bases and J dropped 5 bases, with 12 bases sitting between them. The CDR3 spells CASSPASPGTGELFF. In DNA form, the CDR3 reads TGTGCCAGCTCACCAGCGTCACCGGGAACCGGGGAGCTGTTTTTT.

J is TRBJ2-1 and V is TRBV28, with TRBD1 as a possible D gene (6 bases). Between the trimmed V and J ends, which lost 5 bases and 5 bases, there was a span of 19 bases. The CDR3 runs 16 residues. Germline CDR1 and CDR2: MDHEN and SYDVKM. Here the CDR3 DNA reads TGTGCCAGCAGTATCCTAACCGGGACACCCGACAATGAGCAGTTCTTC. This sequence encodes CASSILTGTPDNEQFF.

This sequence joins TRBV10-1 and TRBJ2-1; D might be TRBD1 (5 bases). CDR3 length: 13 residues. Deletions cut 5 bases from V and 8 bases from J, with 13 bases between. The germline gives CDR1 WNHNN, CDR2 SYGVQD (reference sequence). CDR3 in DNA: TGCGCCAGCAGTTGGCAGGGATACGATGAGCAGTTCTTC. Protein: CASSWQGYDEQFF.

J is TRBJ1-1 and V is TRBV5-6; D is undetermined. There are 13 residues in the CDR3. CDR1 and CDR2 from the germline V gene are SGHDT and YYEEEE. V was shortened by 2 bases and J by 1 base, with 6 bases between the two germline ends. In nucleotides, the CDR3 is TGTGCCAGCAGCTTTACATGGAACACTGAAGCTTTCTTT. It translates to CASSFTWNTEAFF.

The CDR3 nucleotides are TGTGCCAGCAGCTTAGCGGAAGCGGGGAACACCGGGGAGCTGTTTTTT. Translation gives CASSLAEAGNTGELFF. The rearrangement links TRBV7-6 to TRBJ2-2; tentative D call: TRBD2 (6 bases). The CDR3 totals 16 residues. In germline, CDR1 is SGHVS, CDR2 FNYEAQ. V gave up 0 bases and J gave up 1 base, with 9 bases separating them.

This chain links TRBV7-8 with TRBJ1-6, with D possibly being TRBD1 (5 bases). Germline V lookup: CDR1 SGHVS, CDR2 FQNEAQ. This CDR3 has 16 amino acids. V dropped 0 bases and J dropped 7 bases, with 13 bases sitting between them. CDR3 region: CASSLAGTGVNSPLHF. In DNA, the CDR3 is TGTGCCAGCAGCTTAGCCGGGACCGGAGTGAATTCACCCCTCCACTTT.

V and J are TRBV18 and TRBJ2-6; the D is unclear. Trimming took 1 base from V and 0 from J, leaving 19 bases between them. Germline V gene sequence: CDR1 KGHSH, CDR2 LQKENI. The CDR3 totals 20 residues. CDR3 coding DNA: TGTGCCAGCTCACCACTCGGCAGAGGTGTGATCCCCTCTGGGGCCAACGTCCTGACTTTC. Its translation is CASSPLGRGVIPSGANVLTF.

In nucleotides, the CDR3 is TGTGCCAGCAGGACCCGGGGCGCAGACGACTACGAGCAGTACTTC. Translation: CASRTRGADDYEQYF. The V gene is TRBV6-1, the J gene TRBJ2-7; possibly TRBD1 or TRBD2 for D (5 bases each). This CDR3 is built from 15 residues. Germline CDR1 MNHNS, CDR2 SASEGT. Between the trimmed V and J ends, which lost 6 bases and 3 bases, there was a span of 18 bases.

This chain links TRBV19 with TRBJ1-6; D gene uncertain. V lost 4 bases and J lost 6, with 10 bases in between. The CDR3 runs to 14 residues. CDR1 and CDR2 from the germline V gene are LNHDA and SQIVND (reference sequence). In nucleotides, the CDR3 is TGTGCCAGTAGTACGGCAGTCCCTAATTCACCCCTCCACTTT. It codes for CASSTAVPNSPLHF. Supplemented by reference TRBV19 and TRBJ1-6, the full variable domain reads DGGITQSPKYLFRKEGQNVTLSCEQNLNHDAMYWYRQDPGQGLRLIYYSQIVNDFQKGDIAEGYSVSREKKESFPLTVTSAQKNPTAFYLCASSTAVPNSPLHFGNGTRLTVT.

This chain connects TRBV5-1 to TRBJ1-2, with 8 nucleotides matching TRBD1. J gave up 4 bases and V 3 bases, and 2 bases lay outside the gene matches. CDR1 SGHRS and CDR2 YFSETQ come from the germline V gene. There are 13 residues in the CDR3. The CDR3 reads CASSSGQVYGYTF. The CDR3 DNA follows: TGCGCCAGCAGCTCGGGACAGGTCTATGGCTACACCTTC.

This chain connects TRBV27 to TRBJ1-2; D might be TRBD1 (5 bases). Trimming removed 4 bases from V and 5 bases from J, with 17 bases in between. The CDR3 length is 15 residues. Germline V gene data show CDR1 as MNHEY and CDR2 as SMNVEV (reference sequence). The DNA for the CDR3 is TGTGCCAGCAGTTCAATAAGGCAGGGATCTTATGGCTACACCTTC. Translated, it gives CASSSIRQGSYGYTF.

The chain recombines TRBV28 with TRBJ2-3; TRBD2 is a possible D gene (7 bases). Germline V gene sequence: CDR1 MDHEN, CDR2 SYDVKM. V lost 6 bases and J lost 1, with 23 bases in between. The CDR3 is 18 residues long. The CDR3 region is CASSPLGGAGSRTDTQYF. Written as DNA, the CDR3 is TGTGCCAGCAGCCCCTTGGGGGGGGCCGGGTCCCGCACAGATACGCAGTATTTT.

In DNA form, the CDR3 reads TGTGCCGGGGGGTCCTACAATGAGCAGTTCTTC. The encoded protein is CAGGSYNEQFF. The chain carries TRBV7-8 and TRBJ2-1; D is perhaps TRBD2 (6 bases). The CDR3 covers 11 residues. In germline, CDR1 is SGHVS, CDR2 FQNEAQ. The germline V and J ends were trimmed by 11 bases and 1 base, with 6 bases remaining between them. Complete variable domain (other parts from reference TRBV7-8 and TRBJ2-1): GAGVSQSPRYKVAKRGQDVALRCDPISGHVSLFWYQQALGQGPEFLTYFQNEAQLDKSGLPSDRFFAERPEGSVSTLKIQRTQQEDSAVYLCAGGSYNEQFFGPGTRLTVL.

The chain carries TRBV2 and TRBJ2-5, with a tentative D call TRBD1 (7 bases). Germline loops: CDR1 SNHLY, CDR2 FYNNEI. The CDR3 has 14 residues. V lost 6 bases to trimming and J lost 5 bases, with 16 bases between them. CDR3 in DNA: TGTGCCAGCAGGACAACAGGGGCGGGGGAGACCCAGTACTTC. Its protein product is CASRTTGAGETQYF.

The V and J genes are TRBV4-3 and TRBJ1-5, with 7 bases fitting TRBD1. The CDR3 is 16 residues long. V dropped 0 bases and J dropped 5; count of bases not matched to a gene: 7. Germline V lookup: CDR1 LGHNA, CDR2 YSLEER. CDR3 amino acids: CASSQELGTEYQPQHF. CDR3 coding DNA: TGCGCCAGCAGCCAAGAACTCGGGACAGAGTATCAGCCCCAGCATTTT.

The CDR3 here is CAISESNVRSYNSPLHF. In DNA, the CDR3 is TGTGCCATCAGTGAGTCGAACGTTCGCTCCTATAATTCACCCCTCCACTTT. The rearrangement uses TRBV10-3 and TRBJ1-6; no clear D. The CDR3 spans 17 residues. Germline CDR1 reads ENHRY; CDR2 reads SYGVKD. V shed 0 bases and J shed 0 bases, with 9 bases lying between them.

The V call is TRBV7-3, the J call TRBJ2-1; unclear D gene. Germline CDR1 reads SGHTA; CDR2 reads FQGTGA. V lost 1 base and J lost 3, with 7 bases in between. This CDR3 is built from 14 residues. The CDR3 spells CASSLRPFYNEQFF. CDR3 sequence (DNA): TGTGCCAGCAGCTTAAGGCCATTCTACAATGAGCAGTTCTTC.

The chain joins TRBV6-1 to TRBJ1-2; possibly TRBD1 for D (6 bases). V was clipped by 2 bases and J by 5 bases, with 18 bases between them. This CDR3 spans 16 amino acids. Germline CDR1 and CDR2: MNHNS and SASEGT. CDR3 amino acids: CASSEIRQGGGYGYTF. The CDR3 DNA reads TGTGCCAGCAGTGAAATCCGCCAAGGGGGAGGTTATGGCTACACCTTC.